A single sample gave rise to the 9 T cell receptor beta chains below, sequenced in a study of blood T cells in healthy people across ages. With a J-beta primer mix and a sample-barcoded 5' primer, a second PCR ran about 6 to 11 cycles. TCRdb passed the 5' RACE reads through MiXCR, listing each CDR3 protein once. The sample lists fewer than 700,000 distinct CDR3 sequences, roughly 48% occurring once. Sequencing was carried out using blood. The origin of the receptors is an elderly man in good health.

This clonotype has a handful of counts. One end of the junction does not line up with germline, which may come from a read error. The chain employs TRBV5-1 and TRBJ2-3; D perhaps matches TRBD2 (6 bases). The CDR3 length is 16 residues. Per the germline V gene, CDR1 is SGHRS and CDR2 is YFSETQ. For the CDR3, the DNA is TGTGCCAGCAGCTGGGACTCCGGAGGGGGCACAGATACGCAGTATTTT. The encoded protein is CASSWDSGGGTDTQYF. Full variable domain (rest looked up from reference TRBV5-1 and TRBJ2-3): KAGVTQTPRYLIKTRGQQVTLSCSPISGHRSVSWYQQTPGQGLQFLFEYFSETQRNKGNFPGRFSGRQFSNSRSEMNVSTLELGDSALYLCASSWDSGGGTDTQYFGPGTRLTVL.

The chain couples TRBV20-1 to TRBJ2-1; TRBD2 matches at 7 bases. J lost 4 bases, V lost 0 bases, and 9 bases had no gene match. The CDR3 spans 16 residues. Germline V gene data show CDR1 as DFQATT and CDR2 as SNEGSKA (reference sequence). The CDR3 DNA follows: TGCAGTGCTAGAGAGGTTGGCGGGAGACGATACAATGAGCAGTTCTTC. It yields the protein CSAREVGGRRYNEQFF.

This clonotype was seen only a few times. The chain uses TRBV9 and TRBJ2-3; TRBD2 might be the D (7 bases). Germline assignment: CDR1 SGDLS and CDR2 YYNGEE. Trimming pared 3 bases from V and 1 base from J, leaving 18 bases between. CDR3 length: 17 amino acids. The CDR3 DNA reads TGTGCCAGCAGCGGGGAGGGGGGGAAGGCGGGCACAGATACGCAGTATTTT. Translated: CASSGEGGKAGTDTQYF.

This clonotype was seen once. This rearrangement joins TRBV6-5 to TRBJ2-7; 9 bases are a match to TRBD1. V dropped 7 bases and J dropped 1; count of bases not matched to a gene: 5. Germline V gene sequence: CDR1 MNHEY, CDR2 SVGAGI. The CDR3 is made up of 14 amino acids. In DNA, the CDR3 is TGTGCCAGCACCGCCGGACAGGGGTCCTACGAGCAGTACTTC. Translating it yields CASTAGQGSYEQYF.

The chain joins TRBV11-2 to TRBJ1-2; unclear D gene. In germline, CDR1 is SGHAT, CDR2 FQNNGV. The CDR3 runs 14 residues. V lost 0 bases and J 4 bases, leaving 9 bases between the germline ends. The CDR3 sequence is CASSLDGRSYGYTF. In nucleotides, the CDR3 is TGTGCCAGCAGCTTAGACGGACGGAGCTATGGCTACACCTTC.

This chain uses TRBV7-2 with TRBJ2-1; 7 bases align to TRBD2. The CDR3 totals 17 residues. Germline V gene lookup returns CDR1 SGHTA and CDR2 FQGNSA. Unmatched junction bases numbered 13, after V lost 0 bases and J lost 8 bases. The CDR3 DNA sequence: TGTGCCAGCAGCTTAGCTCGGCTAGCGGCCCCTGGCGATGAGCAGTTCTTC. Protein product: CASSLARLAAPGDEQFF.

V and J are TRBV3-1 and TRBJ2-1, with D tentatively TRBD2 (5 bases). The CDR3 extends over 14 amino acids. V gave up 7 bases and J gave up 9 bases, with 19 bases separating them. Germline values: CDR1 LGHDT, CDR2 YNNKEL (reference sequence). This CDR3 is CASTPGVSAGEQFF. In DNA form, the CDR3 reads TGTGCCAGCACCCCCGGGGTTAGCGCGGGTGAGCAGTTCTTC.

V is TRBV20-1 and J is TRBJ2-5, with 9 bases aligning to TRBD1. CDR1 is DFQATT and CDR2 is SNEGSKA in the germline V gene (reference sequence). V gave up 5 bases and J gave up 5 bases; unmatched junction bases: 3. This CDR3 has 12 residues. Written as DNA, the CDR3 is TGCAGTGCTCCTGGACAGGGGGAGACCCAGTACTTC. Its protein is CSAPGQGETQYF.

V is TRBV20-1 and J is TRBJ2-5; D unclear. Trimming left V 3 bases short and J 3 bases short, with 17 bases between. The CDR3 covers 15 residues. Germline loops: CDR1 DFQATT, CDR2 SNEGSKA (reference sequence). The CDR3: CSARKKGRLEETQYF. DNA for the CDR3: TGCAGTGCTAGGAAAAAGGGTAGATTAGAAGAGACCCAGTACTTC.